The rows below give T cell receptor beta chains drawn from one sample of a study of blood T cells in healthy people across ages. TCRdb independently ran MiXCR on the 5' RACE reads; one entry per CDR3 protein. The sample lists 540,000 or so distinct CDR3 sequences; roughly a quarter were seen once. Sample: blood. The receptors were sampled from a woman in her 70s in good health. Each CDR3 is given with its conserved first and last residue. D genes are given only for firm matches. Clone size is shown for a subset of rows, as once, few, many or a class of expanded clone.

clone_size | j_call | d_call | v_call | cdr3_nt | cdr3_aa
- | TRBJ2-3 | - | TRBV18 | TGTGCCAGCTCACCCCTCGTCGCCTTTTCTAGCACAGATACGCAGTATTTT | CASSPLVAFSSTDTQYF
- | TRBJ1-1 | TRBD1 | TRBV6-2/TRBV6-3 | TGTGCCAGCAGTTATAGTAACCAGGGGGCTACGAACACTGAAGCTTTCTTT | CASSYSNQGATNTEAFF
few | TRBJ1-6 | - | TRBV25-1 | TGTGCCAGCAGTGAATCGGGAGGCAATTCACCCCTCCACTTT | CASSESGGNSPLHF
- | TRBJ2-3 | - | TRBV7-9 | TGTGCCAGCAGCCCCCGGTCTGTTACAGATACGCAGTATTTT | CASSPRSVTDTQYF
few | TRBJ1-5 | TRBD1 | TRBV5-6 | TGTGCCAGCAGCTTCACCGGGGCAGGGGGCAGGCAGCCCCAGCATTTT | CASSFTGAGGRQPQHF
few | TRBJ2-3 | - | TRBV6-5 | TGTGCCAGCAGACCAGGGGCCGATACGCAGTATTTT | CASRPGADTQYF
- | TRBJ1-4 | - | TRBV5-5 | TGTGCCAGCAGCTTGGCACAGCCAAATGAAAAACTGTTTTTT | CASSLAQPNEKLFF
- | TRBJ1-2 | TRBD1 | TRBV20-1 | TGCAGTGCGGGCTCCGGGACAGGGGGCCGAGGCTACACCTTC | CSAGSGTGGRGYTF
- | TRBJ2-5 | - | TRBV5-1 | TGCGCCAGCAGCGTCCGGGACACCGGCTCGGAGACCCAGTACTTC | CASSVRDTGSETQYF
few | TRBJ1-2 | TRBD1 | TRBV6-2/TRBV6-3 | TGTGCCAGCAGCCCGGACAGGAATGCGTTTGGCTACACCTTC | CASSPDRNAFGYTF
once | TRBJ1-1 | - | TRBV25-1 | TGTGCCACCGGGACTCTAGAAGCGAACACTGAAGCTTTCTTT | CATGTLEANTEAFF
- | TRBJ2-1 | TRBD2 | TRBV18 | TGTGCCAGCTCAACCCTTAGCGGGGTGAACAATGAGCAGTTCTTC | CASSTLSGVNNEQFF
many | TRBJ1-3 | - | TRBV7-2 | TGTGCCAGCAGCTTAGTTGTGAGCTCTGGAAACACCATATATTTT | CASSLVVSSGNTIYF
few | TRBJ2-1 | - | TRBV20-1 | TGCAGTGCTAGAGATTCGAGGGGTAGCGAGCAGTTCTTC | CSARDSRGSEQFF
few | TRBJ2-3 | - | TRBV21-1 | TGTGCCAGCAGCGGGGGGGACAAACACACAGATACGCAGTATTTT | CASSGGDKHTDTQYF